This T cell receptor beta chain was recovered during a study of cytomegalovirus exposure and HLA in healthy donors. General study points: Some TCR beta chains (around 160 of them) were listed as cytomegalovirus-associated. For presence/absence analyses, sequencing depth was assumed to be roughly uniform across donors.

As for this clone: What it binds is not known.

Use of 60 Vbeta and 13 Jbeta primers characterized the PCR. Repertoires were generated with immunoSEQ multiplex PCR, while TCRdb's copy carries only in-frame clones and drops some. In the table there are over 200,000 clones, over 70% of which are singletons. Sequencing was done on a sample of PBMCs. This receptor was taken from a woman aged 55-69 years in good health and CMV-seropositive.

This chain's CDR3 is CASSEHRSSGNTIYF. The CDR3 DNA is TGTGCCAGCAGCGAACACAGGAGCTCTGGAAACACCATATATTTT. The rearrangement links TRBV2 to TRBJ1-3, with D perhaps matching TRBD1 (5 bases). The CDR3 covers 15 residues. Looked up from germline, CDR1 is SNHLY and CDR2 is FYNNEI. V lost 6 bases and J lost 0, with 12 bases in between. The full variable domain, its missing parts supplied by reference TRBV2 and TRBJ1-3, is EPEVTQTPSHQVTQMGQEVILRCVPISNHLYFYWYRQILGQKVEFLVSFYNNEISEKSEIFDDQFSVERPDGSNFTLKIRSTKLEDSAMYFCASSEHRSSGNTIYFGEGSWLTVV.